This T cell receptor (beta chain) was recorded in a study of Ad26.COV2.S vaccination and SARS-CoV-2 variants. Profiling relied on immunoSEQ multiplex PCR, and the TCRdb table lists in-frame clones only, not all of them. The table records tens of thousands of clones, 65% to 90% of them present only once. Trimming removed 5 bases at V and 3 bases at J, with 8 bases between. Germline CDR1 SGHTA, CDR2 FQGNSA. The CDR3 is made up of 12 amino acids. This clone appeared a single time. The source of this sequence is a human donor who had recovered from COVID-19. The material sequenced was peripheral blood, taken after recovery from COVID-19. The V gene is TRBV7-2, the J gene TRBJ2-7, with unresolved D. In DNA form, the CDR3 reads TGTGCCAGCAGCCCGACGGGCTACGAGCAGTACTTC. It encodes CASSPTGYEQYF.